Listed below are T cell receptor beta chains from one sample, sequenced in a study of CD8 T cells in ankylosing spondylitis. TCRdb re-called the 5' RACE reads with MiXCR, one entry per CDR3 protein. The profile shows about 140,000 distinct CDR3 sequences, roughly 6.6% of them singletons. The specimen sequenced was blood, either unsorted or a sorted T cell fraction (not recorded which). The receptors stem from a female donor with ankylosing spondylitis or in good health (not recorded which). CDR3s include the opening cysteine and the closing phenylalanine or tryptophan. The order of the fields is J gene, V gene, CDR3 protein.

TRBJ1-2 TRBV5-1 CASSLAEAGRSYGYTF
TRBJ2-7 TRBV5-1 CASSLFGDSSYEQYF
TRBJ2-5 TRBV5-1 CASSLGGAQETQYF
TRBJ1-1 TRBV12-3/TRBV12-4 CASSLMATEAFF
TRBJ2-1 TRBV3-1 CASKQDEQFF
TRBJ2-5 TRBV12-3/TRBV12-4 CASSTLAGETQYF
TRBJ2-7 TRBV5-1 CASSLWRQGIYEQYF
TRBJ2-1 TRBV5-1 CASSVTGNEQFF
TRBJ2-7 TRBV4-1 CASSQPTGGREQYF
TRBJ2-5 TRBV5-1 CASSALGLLQETQYF
TRBJ2-1 TRBV7-9 CASSLEEGGNEQFF
TRBJ1-1 TRBV27 CASRVNRDRDTEAFF
TRBJ2-7 TRBV20-1 CSARDGRTGDYEQYF
TRBJ1-1 TRBV23-1 CASSREGMNTEAFF
TRBJ1-5 TRBV28 CASRPAGDQPQHF
TRBJ1-1 TRBV5-1 CASSTRQGSTEAFF
TRBJ1-5 TRBV5-6 CASSLPGNQPQHF
TRBJ2-2 TRBV21-1 CASSKVRQTSTGELFF
TRBJ2-2 TRBV4-1 CASSQEQQGNTGELFF
TRBJ1-4 TRBV20-1 CSARGPTNEKLFF
TRBJ1-4 TRBV10-3 CAISGGGGDEKLFF
TRBJ1-1 TRBV20-1 CSARRGGRTEAFF
TRBJ1-4 TRBV27 CASSFLYSPTRRWEKLFF
TRBJ1-2 TRBV20-1 CSARSRTGIAGGYTF
TRBJ1-5 TRBV7-8 CASSLGQGKNQPQHF
TRBJ2-3 TRBV12-3/TRBV12-4 CASRRTDTQYF
TRBJ1-1 TRBV4-1 CASSSRDRLNTEAFF
TRBJ2-2 TRBV18 CASSPLSTFLDENTGELFF
TRBJ1-3 TRBV7-2 CASSSLAAYGNTIYF
TRBJ2-7 TRBV4-1 CASSQDGGRIYEQYF
TRBJ2-5 TRBV29-1 CSVTNRGETQYF
TRBJ1-6 TRBV20-1 CSARDRPGSPLHF
TRBJ1-5 TRBV27 CASSFREAQPQHF
TRBJ2-7 TRBV18 CASSPAVKDEQYF
TRBJ1-5 TRBV20-1 CSARRQSNQPQHF
TRBJ2-7 TRBV5-8 CASGSGLSYF
TRBJ1-5 TRBV2 CASKEDGTGNQPQHF
TRBJ2-2 TRBV20-1 CSAVRGAGELFF
TRBJ1-2 TRBV12-3/TRBV12-4 CASTTTRDGYTF
TRBJ1-4 TRBV5-1 CASSLQRGPDEKLFF